This T cell receptor beta chain was sequenced in a study of CD8 T cells in ankylosing spondylitis. V lost 7 bases, J lost 4 bases, and 9 bases stayed unmatched. This CDR3 region has 15 residues. The germline gives CDR1 SQVTM, CDR2 ANQGSEA. TCRdb re-analysed the 5' RACE reads in MiXCR, keeping a single row per CDR3 protein. The sample holds around 250,000 distinct CDR3 sequences; roughly 32% are singletons and the top ten take approximately 4.4%. Specimen: blood, either unsorted or a sorted T cell fraction (not recorded which). This chain connects TRBV29-1 to TRBJ2-3; TRBD2 agrees at 12 bases. The receptor was isolated from a male donor with ankylosing spondylitis or in good health (not recorded which). This CDR3 reads CSGSSGGASSDTQYF. The CDR3 DNA follows: TGCAGCGGTTCTAGCGGGGGGGCATCATCAGATACGCAGTATTTT.